Described below is a single TCR beta chain sequence and its context. Its target is unknown. Produced via immunoSEQ multiplex PCR; TCRdb's table is partial and in-frame only. The sample lists 20,000 or so clones; 86% were seen once. Baseline was the first blood sampling point, followed by cycle 4 day 1 and cycle 7 day 1. The CDR3 has 14 amino acids. V lost 7 bases to trimming and J lost 11 bases, with 23 bases between them. Germline V gives CDR1 MNHNS, CDR2 SASEGT. These data come from a study of OX40 agonist ivuxolimab in advanced cancers. Study-level findings and limits: Several nonresponders also turned out to have low normalized T-cell clonal expansion. In CD8+ T cells, expanded clones were on average more numerous than in CD4+. Dosing at 0.1 to 3.0 mg/kg was accompanied by clonal expansion of CD4+ and CD8+ blood T cells by week 6.

J is TRBJ1-1 and V is TRBV6-1; a possible D gene is TRBD1 (5 bases). This clonotype was sampled from an adult with an advanced solid tumor such as melanoma, head and neck, liver or kidney cancer. This material consisted of CD4+ or CD8+ T cells sorted from blood, taken in a trial of the OX40 agonist ivuxolimab. This CDR3 is CASTGPRELLGAFF. In DNA, the CDR3 is TGTGCCAGCACCGGGCCCAGGGAATTACTGGGGGCTTTCTTT.